Each of the 23 T cell receptor beta chains below was sequenced from the same sample in a study of T cell responses to AZD1222 COVID-19 vaccine. Repertoires were generated with immunoSEQ multiplex PCR, while TCRdb's copy carries only in-frame clones and drops some. The sample records about 150,000 clones, 90% being singletons. Here the sequenced sample was peripheral blood, taken 28 days after the second AZD1222 dose. Receptors originate from an adult who received the AZD1222 COVID-19 vaccine.

V usage is TRBV6-5 and J usage is TRBJ1-1; weak D call: TRBD1 (6 bases). V shed 8 bases and J shed 4 bases, with 17 bases lying between them. Germline CDR1 is MNHEY and CDR2 is SVGAGI. The CDR3 is 14 amino acids. The CDR3 DNA follows: TGTGCCAGCGGCAATACAGGGCCTAGCACTGAAGCTTTCTTT. Protein: CASGNTGPSTEAFF.

V is TRBV10-3 and J is TRBJ1-1; D is uncertain. V lost 5 bases to trimming and J lost 3 bases, with 13 bases between them. CDR1 and CDR2 from the germline V gene are ENHRY and SYGVKD. The CDR3 consists of 14 residues. The CDR3 sequence is CAISQAALYTEAFF. The CDR3 nucleotides read TGTGCCATCAGTCAGGCGGCGCTTTACACTGAAGCTTTCTTT.

Only one count was recorded for this clone. CDR3 sequence (DNA): TGTGCCAGCAGCTTAGATCGCGCAGTTCTGAACACTGAAGCTTTCTTT. Protein: CASSLDRAVLNTEAFF. J is TRBJ1-1 and V is TRBV11-3, with D hard to call. Germline V gives CDR1 SGHNT, CDR2 YENEEA. The CDR3 has 16 residues. Trimming stripped 0 bases from V and 0 bases from J, with 11 bases between.

The V and J genes are TRBV7-8 and TRBJ1-6, with 7 nucleotides matching TRBD1. With V trimmed by 4 bases and J by 4 bases, 1 base remained unmatched. Germline V gene data show CDR1 as SGHVS and CDR2 as FQNEAQ. The CDR3 has 14 residues. The CDR3 sequence: CASSYRGYNSPLHF. In DNA, the CDR3 is TGTGCCAGCAGCTACAGGGGTTATAATTCACCCCTCCACTTT.

The V call is TRBV19, the J call TRBJ2-2; 10 bases agree with TRBD1. The CDR3 sequence is 15 residues long. Per germline, CDR1 LNHDA and CDR2 SQIVND (reference sequence). The J segment lost 4 bases and the V segment lost 3 bases, leaving 2 bases of the junction unmatched. CDR3 loop: CASSIGTGVTGELFF. CDR3 DNA: TGTGCCAGTAGTATTGGGACAGGGGTCACCGGGGAGCTGTTTTTT.

The rearrangement joins TRBV15 to TRBJ2-3; D might be TRBD2 (7 bases). The V end lost 0 bases, the J end lost 0 bases, and 19 bases lay between the germline ends. CDR1 is LNHNV and CDR2 is YYDKDF in the germline V gene (reference sequence). CDR3 length: 19 residues. The CDR3 bases are TGTGCCACCAGCAGAGATAAGGGGGACGGGAGGTCTAGCACAGATACGCAGTATTTT. This sequence encodes CATSRDKGDGRSSTDTQYF.

The chain uses TRBV5-1 and TRBJ2-5, with 8 bases aligning to TRBD1. The V gene end was trimmed by 0 bases and the J gene end by 4 bases; junction bases not matched to a gene: 8. CDR1 is SGHRS and CDR2 is YFSETQ in the germline V gene. The CDR3 is 16 residues long. CDR3 DNA sequence: TGCGCCAGCAGCTTGGCCAGGGGGCAAGGTGGAGAGACCCAGTACTTC. Translation gives CASSLARGQGGETQYF.

This rearrangement joins TRBV23-1 to TRBJ2-7; D is perhaps TRBD1 or TRBD2 (5 bases each). TRBV23-1 counts as an open reading frame of uncertain function. V was trimmed by 3 bases and J by 0 bases, leaving 12 bases between them. This CDR3 region has 15 residues. The CDR3 loop is CASSQGVECSYEQYF. CDR3 bases: TGCGCCAGCAGTCAGGGGGTCGAATGCTCCTACGAGCAGTACTTC.

The CDR3 nucleotides read TGTGCCAGCAAGCCTAGCGGGAGGGTCTTATATTTT. It specifies CASKPSGRVLYF. This rearrangement joins TRBV6-1 to TRBJ2-3; TRBD2 agrees at 12 bases. The CDR3 covers 12 residues. The V segment lost 7 bases and the J segment 15 bases; nucleotides outside the gene matches: 8. Germline assignment: CDR1 MNHNS and CDR2 SASEGT.

The chain links TRBV5-5 to TRBJ1-1; the match to TRBD1 covers 9 bases. Losses at the gene ends were 4 bases for V and 3 bases for J; bases not matched to a gene: 10. The CDR3 has 16 amino acids. Germline V gives CDR1 SGHKS, CDR2 YYEKEE (reference sequence). DNA of the CDR3: TGTGCCAGCAGCCCGGGATTCCGGGACAGGGACACTGAAGCTTTCTTT. Translation: CASSPGFRDRDTEAFF.

The V call is TRBV19, the J call TRBJ1-6; unclear D gene. CDR1 is LNHDA, CDR2 SQIVND, per germline (reference sequence). The CDR3 consists of 14 residues. Trimming shortened V by 11 bases and J by 5 bases, and 16 bases separated the two germline ends. This CDR3 is CAASPGTDNSPLHF. The CDR3 coding sequence is TGTGCCGCAAGTCCGGGAACAGATAATTCACCCCTCCACTTT.

This rearrangement joins TRBV29-1 to TRBJ2-7; D may be TRBD1 (5 bases). Trimming stripped 0 bases from V and 2 bases from J, with 14 bases between. Germline values: CDR1 SQVTM, CDR2 ANQGSEA. CDR3 length: 15 residues. Written as DNA, the CDR3 is TGCAGCGTTGAAGATCTTCGTGGACATGCCTACGAGCAGTACTTC. Encoded protein: CSVEDLRGHAYEQYF.

V is TRBV5-1 and J is TRBJ1-1; 11 nucleotides align to TRBD1. The CDR3 extends over 15 amino acids. CDR1 and CDR2 (germline): SGHRS, YFSETQ. The ends lost 2 bases at V and 3 bases at J; junction bases unmatched: 3. The CDR3 loop reads CASSLGQGADTEAFF. CDR3 nucleotide sequence: TGCGCCAGCAGCTTAGGACAGGGGGCGGACACTGAAGCTTTCTTT.

The V call is TRBV9, the J call TRBJ2-1; 10 nucleotides align to TRBD2. V shed 4 bases, J shed 7 bases, and the junction held 8 bases outside the gene matches. CDR1 and CDR2 from the germline V gene are SGDLS and YYNGEE. The CDR3 length is 15 residues. CDR3 sequence (DNA): TGTGCCAGCAGCTCCTGGACTAGCGGCCCTAATGAGCAGTTCTTC. Translated: CASSSWTSGPNEQFF. Together with reference TRBV9 and TRBJ2-1, the CDR3 gives the full variable domain: DSGVTQTPKHLITATGQRVTLRCSPRSGDLSVYWYQQSLDQGLQFLIQYYNGEERAKGNILERFSAQQFPDLHSELNLSSLELGDSALYFCASSSWTSGPNEQFFGPGTRLTVL.

The genes are TRBV20-1 and TRBJ1-1; the D is unclear. CDR1 and CDR2 (germline): DFQATT, SNEGSKA (reference sequence). This CDR3 is built from 13 residues. The V end lost 5 bases, the J end lost 2 bases, and 12 bases lay between the germline ends. The CDR3 sequence is CSAGGHLNTEAFF. CDR3 bases: TGCAGTGCTGGTGGGCACTTAAACACTGAAGCTTTCTTT.

This CDR3 reads CASGHGTQYF. The CDR3 DNA sequence: TGTGCCAGCGGACATGGTACGCAGTATTTT. The chain employs TRBV2 and TRBJ2-3; D is possibly TRBD1 (5 bases). The CDR3 is 10 residues long. Germline lookup yields CDR1 SNHLY and CDR2 FYNNEI. V was cut by 8 bases and J by 8 bases, with 8 bases left in between.

This sequence joins TRBV5-1 and TRBJ2-5; 10 bases match TRBD2. V gave up 4 bases and J gave up 5 bases; unmatched junction bases: 8. This CDR3 has 15 amino acids. CDR1 and CDR2 (germline): SGHRS, YFSETQ. In DNA, the CDR3 is TGCGCCAGCAGCGAGTCTAGCGGGAGTTCGGAGACCCAGTACTTC. Translating it yields CASSESSGSSETQYF.

This clone was detected a few times. The V gene is TRBV2, the J gene TRBJ1-2, with unresolved D. The CDR3 is 15 amino acids. Germline CDR1 and CDR2: SNHLY and FYNNEI. Trimming left V 4 bases short and J 4 bases short, with 16 bases between. DNA for the CDR3: TGTGCCAGCAGTGGGCAAGGAAGGACGGGCTATGGCTACACCTTC. It encodes CASSGQGRTGYGYTF.

J is TRBJ1-3 and V is TRBV18; 8 bases are shared with TRBD1. J gave up 1 base and V 3 bases, and 5 bases lay outside the gene matches. The CDR3 spans 16 residues. Germline V gene lookup returns CDR1 KGHSH and CDR2 LQKENI. CDR3 sequence (DNA): TGTGCCAGCTCACCTGGGACAGGAGGTTCTGGAAACACCATATATTTT. It is translated as CASSPGTGGSGNTIYF. The full variable domain, with the rest looked up from reference TRBV18 and TRBJ1-3, is NAGVMQNPRHLVRRRGQEARLRCSPMKGHSHVYWYRQLPEEGLKFMVYLQKENIIDESGMPKERFSAEFPKEGPSILRIQQVVRGDSAAYFCASSPGTGGSGNTIYFGEGSWLTVV.

This chain uses TRBV6-4 with TRBJ1-1, with a tentative D call TRBD1 (5 bases). The CDR3 runs 13 residues. Trimming removed 4 bases at V and 1 base at J, with 7 bases between. CDR1 is MRHNA, CDR2 SNTAGT, per germline. CDR3 coding DNA: TGTGCCAGCAGTGTCGGGGGGAACACTGAAGCTTTCTTT. Translation gives CASSVGGNTEAFF.

As DNA, the CDR3 is TGTGCCAGCCGACGCGACGGGTACTCTGGAAACACCATATATTTT. Its protein product is CASRRDGYSGNTIYF. The chain joins TRBV27 to TRBJ1-3; D is uncertain. V was clipped by 8 bases and J by 0 bases, with 14 bases between them. The CDR3 covers 15 residues. CDR1 and CDR2 (germline): MNHEY, SMNVEV (reference sequence).

V is TRBV5-1 and J is TRBJ1-1; 7 nucleotides align to TRBD1. V lost 2 bases to trimming and J lost 4 bases; unmatched junction nucleotides: 5. The germline gives CDR1 SGHRS, CDR2 YFSETQ. This CDR3 is 14 amino acids long. Here the CDR3 DNA reads TGCGCCAGCAGCTTCAGGGGGAGCGGCACTGAAGCTTTCTTT. This sequence encodes CASSFRGSGTEAFF. The full variable domain, its missing parts supplied by reference TRBV5-1 and TRBJ1-1, is KAGVTQTPRYLIKTRGQQVTLSCSPISGHRSVSWYQQTPGQGLQFLFEYFSETQRNKGNFPGRFSGRQFSNSRSEMNVSTLELGDSALYLCASSFRGSGTEAFFGQGTRLTVV.

The rearrangement links TRBV6-4 to TRBJ2-3, with 8 bases that match TRBD1. The CDR3 totals 14 residues. Trimming cost V 3 bases and J 2 bases; bases outside gene matches: 1. CDR1 MRHNA and CDR2 SNTAGT come from the germline V gene. This chain's CDR3 is CASSEGQDTDTQYF. The CDR3 DNA follows: TGTGCCAGCAGTGAGGGACAGGACACAGATACGCAGTATTTT.